This T cell receptor beta chain was recovered during a study of blood T cell repertoires in COVID-19. Study-level background: The United States, Italy and Spain provided the acute and convalescent COVID-19 samples. T cells, B-cell-depleted T cells, or PBMCs provided the cDNA or gDNA that served as material.

Authors' processing steps: Amplification of reference gene primers was used by the study to estimate nucleated cell counts. Sequencing used immunoSEQ multiplex PCR; TCRdb keeps in-frame clones, though not all of them. V, J and clone size reflect that table, while D and trimming were determined from the DNA. This table has 150,000 to 180,000 clones, 75% to 90% appearing once. J gave up 4 bases and V 6 bases, and 29 bases lay outside the gene matches. This CDR3 has 22 amino acids. In germline, CDR1 is SNHLY, CDR2 FYNNEI. Sample: peripheral blood. This clonotype originated in a woman between 40 and 50 years old with acute or convalescent COVID-19. This chain joins TRBV2 and TRBJ2-1; 8 positions agree with TRBD1. CDR3: CASSYGVGRDRPILALYNEQFF. The CDR3 nucleotides read TGTGCCAGCAGCTATGGGGTGGGCCGGGACAGGCCAATACTCGCGCTATACAATGAGCAGTTCTTC.